A selection of T cell receptor beta chains follows, all from one sample in a study of CD39 and CD103 CD8 tumor-infiltrating T cells. Profiled with immunoSEQ multiplex PCR; TCRdb holds only in-frame clones, not every one. The sample lists over 15,000 clones; about 89% were seen once. Sequenced input: CD8+ T cells sorted from blood. Receptors were obtained from a human donor with head and neck squamous cell carcinoma. Each CDR3 is given with its conserved first and last residue. D genes are given only for firm matches. Expanded clones are given a class, and other clones once, few, many or no size at all.

d_gene	v_gene	abundance	j_gene	CDR3aa	CDR3nt
-	TRBV29-1	-	TRBJ2-1	CSVDFGGAIDEQFF	TGCAGCGTTGATTTTGGGGGCGCTATAGATGAGCAGTTCTTC
TRBD2	TRBV4-1	-	TRBJ2-3	CASSPPRGVSTDTQYF	TGCGCCAGCAGCCCCCCACGGGGGGTTAGCACAGATACGCAGTATTTT
TRBD1	TRBV29-1	-	TRBJ2-5	CSAGGVQGAETQYF	TGCAGCGCAGGGGGTGTCCAGGGCGCGGAGACCCAGTACTTC
-	TRBV4-1	-	TRBJ2-7	CASSRATGTNEQYF	TGCGCCAGCAGTCGAGCTACAGGGACGAACGAGCAGTACTTC
-	TRBV7-9	-	TRBJ1-1	CASSLSPGPWEAFF	TGTGCCAGCAGCTTAAGCCCGGGACCTTGGGAAGCTTTCTTT
TRBD2	TRBV7-3	-	TRBJ2-3	CASSWKAGGLTDTQYF	TGTGCCAGCAGCTGGAAAGCGGGGGGACTCACAGATACGCAGTATTTT
TRBD1	TRBV5-1	-	TRBJ2-7	CASSPGTGISYEQYF	TGCGCCAGCAGCCCAGGGACAGGGATTTCTTACGAGCAGTACTTC
-	TRBV7-9	few	TRBJ2-4	CASSLDALDQYF	TGTGCCAGCAGCTTAGACGCCTTGGATCAGTACTTC
-	TRBV28	-	TRBJ2-2	CASERVSNTGELFF	TGTGCCAGCGAAAGGGTCTCTAACACCGGGGAGCTGTTTTTT
TRBD1	TRBV6-5	-	TRBJ1-2	CASSRQGGGGYTF	TGTGCCAGCAGTCGACAGGGGGGGGGTGGCTACACCTTC
-	TRBV2	-	TRBJ2-7	CASRESYEQYF	TGTGCCAGCAGGGAATCCTACGAGCAGTACTTC
TRBD2	TRBV11-2	-	TRBJ2-2	CASSLGYPSGASGELFF	TGTGCCAGCAGCTTAGGTTACCCTAGCGGGGCTTCCGGGGAGCTGTTTTTT
-	TRBV10-3	-	TRBJ2-1	CAINPGDLAPKNEQFF	TGTGCCATCAACCCGGGGGACCTAGCGCCGAAAAATGAGCAGTTCTTC